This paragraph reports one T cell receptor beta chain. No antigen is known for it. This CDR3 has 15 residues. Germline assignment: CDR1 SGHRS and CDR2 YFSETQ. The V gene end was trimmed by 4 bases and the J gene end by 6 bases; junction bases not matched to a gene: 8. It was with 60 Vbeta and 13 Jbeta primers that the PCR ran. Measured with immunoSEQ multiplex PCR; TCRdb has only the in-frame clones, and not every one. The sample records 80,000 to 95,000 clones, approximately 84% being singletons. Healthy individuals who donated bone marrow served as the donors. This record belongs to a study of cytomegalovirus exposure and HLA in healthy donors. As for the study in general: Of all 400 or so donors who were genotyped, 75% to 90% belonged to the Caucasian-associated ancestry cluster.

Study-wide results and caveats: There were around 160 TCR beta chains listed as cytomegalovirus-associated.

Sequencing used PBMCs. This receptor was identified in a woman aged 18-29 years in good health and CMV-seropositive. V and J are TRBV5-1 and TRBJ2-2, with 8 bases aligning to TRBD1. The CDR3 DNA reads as TGCGCCAGCAGCATAGGGACAGGTTGGGCCGGGGAGCTGTTTTTT. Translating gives CASSIGTGWAGELFF.